The 5 T cell receptor beta chains below all came from one sample that was sequenced in a study of T-cell reconstitution after alpha-beta-depleted transplantation in children. The TCRbeta library incorporated unique molecular identifiers. TCRdb fed the PCR reads into MiXCR, producing one record per CDR3 protein. The top ten hold 1.1% of the sample, which has hundreds of thousands of distinct CDR3 sequences, 16% seen once. Sequenced material: PBMCs from the stem cell graft donor, taken from the stem cell graft. The source is a human donor who donated a stem cell graft to a child with acute myeloid leukemia.

The sample holds many counts of this clonotype. The chain recombines TRBV5-5 with TRBJ2-1; 11 bases are a match to TRBD2. Germline CDR1 and CDR2: SGHKS and YYEKEE (reference sequence). The CDR3 is 14 residues long. V lost 8 bases, J lost 8 bases, and 9 bases stayed unmatched. In nucleotides, the CDR3 is TGTGCCAGTATCGGGACTAGCGGTTCCGATGAGCAGTTCTTC. Its protein is CASIGTSGSDEQFF.

With respect to this clonotype: Compared with germline, one end of the junction differs, possibly owing to a read error. The chain recombines TRBV20-1 with TRBJ1-5, with 7 bases identical to TRBD1. CDR1 is DFQATT, CDR2 SNEGSKA, per germline (reference sequence). This CDR3 is 15 amino acids long. The chain's CDR3 is CSAGKHRGTRQAQHF. CDR3 nucleotide sequence: TGCAGTGCTGGGAAACACAGGGGAACGCGTCAGGCCCAGCATTTT.

V and J are TRBV6-1 and TRBJ1-2, with 7 bases aligning to TRBD1. Unmatched junction bases numbered 4, after V lost 5 bases and J lost 4 bases. Germline CDR1 and CDR2: MNHNS and SASEGT. The CDR3 runs 13 residues. The CDR3 region is CASSPGGFYGYTF. In DNA, the CDR3 is TGTGCCAGCAGTCCAGGGGGTTTCTATGGCTACACCTTC.

This clonotype was observed at least ten times. The V and J genes are TRBV29-1 and TRBJ2-1, with 9 bases identical to TRBD1. With V trimmed by 1 base and J by 3 bases, 1 base remained unmatched. The germline CDR1 and CDR2 sequences are SQVTM and ANQGSEA. The CDR3 is 14 residues long. The CDR3 region is CSVEGDRDYNEQFF. The CDR3 DNA reads as TGCAGCGTTGAAGGGGACAGGGACTACAATGAGCAGTTCTTC.

This clonotype was detected many times. The chain couples TRBV20-1 to TRBJ2-7; D gene uncertain. V was shortened by 4 bases and J by 3 bases, with 7 bases between the two germline ends. The CDR3 spans 11 residues. Germline V gene lookup returns CDR1 DFQATT and CDR2 SNEGSKA (reference sequence). CDR3 amino acids: CSATINYEQYF. The CDR3 DNA follows: TGCAGTGCTACTATAAACTACGAGCAGTACTTC.